The 29 T cell receptor beta chains below all came from one sample that was sequenced in a study of blood T cells in healthy people across ages. With a J-beta primer mix and a sample-barcoded 5' primer, a second PCR ran 7 to 11 cycles. TCRdb recomputed calls from the 5' RACE reads with MiXCR, one row per CDR3 protein. The sample carries some 890,000 distinct CDR3 sequences, roughly 29% recorded once. Another study also made use of these data, one on T cells of mothers and their children.

The sequenced sample consisted of blood. The receptors shown here come from a woman in her 40s in good health.

Concerning this clonotype: The germline gene is not matched at one end of the junction; a read error may be the cause. The chain couples TRBV7-2 to TRBJ2-3; 7 nucleotides align to TRBD2. The CDR3 totals 15 residues. In germline, CDR1 is SGHTA, CDR2 FQGNSA. For the CDR3, the DNA is TGCACCAGCAGCTTCGTAGCGGGCCGGGGAGATACGCAGTATTTT. It translates to CTSSFVAGRGDTQYF.

The chain couples TRBV20-1 to TRBJ2-5; unclear D gene. CDR1 is DFQATT, CDR2 SNEGSKA, per germline (reference sequence). Trimming removed 1 base from V and 11 bases from J, with 17 bases in between. The CDR3 is 13 amino acids. For the CDR3, the DNA is TGCAGTGCTAGAGTCCTCCCCCGCGATGAGCAGTACTTC. Amino acids: CSARVLPRDEQYF.

This clonotype was observed at least ten times. This chain links TRBV7-2 with TRBJ1-6; D remains unclear. Germline values: CDR1 SGHTA, CDR2 FQGNSA. This CDR3 has 12 amino acids. Trimming shortened V by 8 bases and J by 6 bases, and 8 bases separated the two germline ends. DNA for the CDR3: TGTGCCAGCGGGGATTTTAATTCACCCCTCCACTTT. Protein: CASGDFNSPLHF.

This clonotype was found a few times. The chain employs TRBV4-2 and TRBJ1-5; no reliable D call. The germline V gene encodes CDR1 LGHNA and CDR2 YNFKEQ. V lost 0 bases, J lost 9 bases, and 12 bases lay in between. CDR3 length equals 14 residues. Here the CDR3 DNA reads TGTGCCAGCAGCCAAGACCTGACGGCCCGGCCCCAGCATTTT. This codes for CASSQDLTARPQHF.

This clonotype turned up a few times. The gene calls are TRBV5-1 and TRBJ2-7; D unclear. Deletions cut 4 bases from V and 0 bases from J, with 17 bases between. The CDR3 has 16 amino acids. Germline lookup yields CDR1 SGHRS and CDR2 YFSETQ. CDR3 coding DNA: TGCGCCAGCAGCCCGGTCGGTGAACGGATCTCCTACGAGCAGTACTTC. The encoded protein is CASSPVGERISYEQYF.

This clonotype has just a few counts. This chain joins TRBV5-5 and TRBJ2-7; TRBD1 aligns across 8 bases. The J segment lost 2 bases and the V segment lost 4 bases, leaving 8 bases of the junction unmatched. Per the germline V gene, CDR1 is SGHKS and CDR2 is YYEKEE (reference sequence). The CDR3 runs to 15 residues. The CDR3 protein is CASSLGQALPYEQYF. The CDR3 region has the DNA TGTGCCAGCAGCCTGGGACAGGCTTTACCCTACGAGCAGTACTTC.

This clonotype was counted at least ten times. This chain joins TRBV5-1 and TRBJ2-1; TRBD1 matches at 9 bases. CDR3 size: 16 residues. CDR1 and CDR2 from the germline V gene are SGHRS and YFSETQ. Trimming at V came to 1 base and at J to 4 bases, leaving 6 bases not matched to a gene. The DNA for the CDR3 is TGCGCCAGCAGCTTGACAGGGGGCTTGGGATACAATGAGCAGTTCTTC. Translation gives CASSLTGGLGYNEQFF.

This chain joins TRBV7-2 and TRBJ2-6; D remains ambiguous. This CDR3 is built from 13 residues. The germline gives CDR1 SGHTA, CDR2 FQGNSA. Deletions cut 10 bases from V and 0 bases from J, with 7 bases between. The CDR3 nucleotides are TGTGCCACTAAGAACTCTGGGGCCAACGTCCTGACTTTC. This encodes CATKNSGANVLTF.

Concerning this clonotype: A read error is possible here, since a much larger clone lies one base away. The genes are TRBV7-2 and TRBJ2-3; tentatively, D is TRBD1 (5 bases). This CDR3 is built from 13 residues. Germline V gene data show CDR1 as SGHTA and CDR2 as FQGNSA. In DNA, the CDR3 is TGTGCCAGCAGCTTGGCGAACACAGGTACGCAGTATTTT. Protein sequence: CASSLANTGTQYF.

This clonotype came up a few times. The chain employs TRBV10-3 and TRBJ1-1; 7 nucleotides line up with TRBD1. The CDR3 is 13 residues long. Germline CDR1 ENHRY, CDR2 SYGVKD. Unmatched junction bases numbered 11, after V lost 6 bases and J lost 10 bases. The CDR3, as DNA: TGTGCCATCAGGGGGACAGTTCAAGGTGGAGCTTTCTTT. Its protein product is CAIRGTVQGGAFF.

This clonotype was seen at least ten times. The chain couples TRBV6-6 to TRBJ2-1; 14 positions match TRBD2. The CDR3 loop spans 15 amino acids. Germline V lookup: CDR1 MNHNY, CDR2 SVGAGI (reference sequence). J lost 9 bases, V lost 8 bases, and 9 bases had no gene match. This chain's CDR3 is CASSSGLAGVGEQFF. The CDR3 DNA sequence: TGTGCCAGCTCCTCGGGACTAGCGGGGGTTGGTGAGCAGTTCTTC.

Remarks on this clonotype: A much larger clone differs from this one at a single base, so this may be a read error. V gene TRBV5-6 combines with J gene TRBJ2-5; D unresolved. Near its end, the DNA agrees better with TRBJ2-7, so the J call may be wrong. Germline V CDR1 and CDR2: SGHDT, YYEEEE. The length of the CDR3 is 13 residues. CDR3 nucleotides: TGTGCCAGCGGCTTGGTTTCCGCTTACGAGCAGTACTTC. The encoded protein is CASGLVSAYEQYF.

This sequence joins TRBV20-1 and TRBJ2-1, with 7 nucleotides matching TRBD2. This CDR3 comprises 17 residues. Germline lookup yields CDR1 DFQATT and CDR2 SNEGSKA (reference sequence). The V gene end was trimmed by 2 bases and the J gene end by 8 bases; junction bases not matched to a gene: 18. The CDR3 region has the DNA TGCAGTGCTAGACCTATACCCCAGGCGGGGGTTATGGATGAGCAGTTCTTC. It yields the protein CSARPIPQAGVMDEQFF.

This clonotype was picked up many times. The chain couples TRBV4-1 to TRBJ2-5, with D perhaps assigned TRBD1 or TRBD2 (6 bases each). CDR1 MGHRA and CDR2 YSYEKL come from the germline V gene. The CDR3 sequence is 16 residues long. V was pared by 0 bases and J by 5 bases, with 16 bases between. The CDR3 loop reads CASSQDKGGMGETQYF. As DNA, the CDR3 is TGCGCCAGCAGCCAAGATAAGGGGGGAATGGGTGAGACCCAGTACTTC.

With regard to this clonotype: A single base separates this from a much larger clone, so it may be a read error. The V call is TRBV24-1, the J call TRBJ2-4, with a possible D match to TRBD1 (6 bases). The J call may be incorrect, as the DNA end agrees better with TRBJ2-7. The germline CDR1 and CDR2 sequences are KGHDR and SFDVKD. The CDR3 sequence is 15 residues long. The CDR3 nucleotides read TGTGCCACCAGTGAAGGACAGCCTCCTCCCTACGAGCAGTACTTC. Translated, it gives CATSEGQPPPYEQYF.

This chain's CDR3 is CASSEWGAGVREKLFF. The CDR3 region has the DNA TGTGCCAGCAGTGAATGGGGAGCAGGGGTGAGGGAAAAACTGTTTTTT. The chain is built from TRBV25-1 and TRBJ1-4; weak D call: TRBD1 (6 bases). In germline, CDR1 is MGHDK, CDR2 SYGVNS. Trimming cost V 1 base and J 8 bases, with 17 bases left between them. This CDR3 region has 16 residues.

This chain connects TRBV6-2 or TRBV6-3 to TRBJ1-4; D is unresolved. The V end was cut by 2 bases, the J end by 0 bases, with 4 bases between. The CDR3 is made up of 14 amino acids. Germline loops: CDR1 MNHEY, CDR2 SVGEGT. CDR3 sequence (DNA): TGTGCCAGCAGTTACATGACAACTAATGAAAAACTGTTTTTT. It translates to CASSYMTTNEKLFF.

The chain links TRBV5-1 to TRBJ1-4; D not resolved. Trimming took 0 bases from V and 8 from J, leaving 8 bases between them. Per the germline V gene, CDR1 is SGHRS and CDR2 is YFSETQ. The CDR3 runs 13 residues. The CDR3 DNA reads TGCGCCAGCAGCTTGGAAATGGGCGAAAAACTGTTTTTT. Translation: CASSLEMGEKLFF. The full variable domain, completed using reference TRBV5-1 and TRBJ1-4, is KAGVTQTPRYLIKTRGQQVTLSCSPISGHRSVSWYQQTPGQGLQFLFEYFSETQRNKGNFPGRFSGRQFSNSRSEMNVSTLELGDSALYLCASSLEMGEKLFFGSGTQLSVL.

In this sample, this clonotype turned up a few times. The chain carries TRBV7-6 and TRBJ2-6, with unresolved D. This CDR3 has 16 residues. Trimming cost V 5 bases and J 0 bases, with 11 bases left between them. The germline V gene encodes CDR1 SGHVS and CDR2 FNYEAQ. The CDR3 here is CASSLLSFSGANVLTF. The CDR3 nucleotides are TGTGCCAGCAGCCTATTAAGCTTCTCTGGGGCCAACGTCCTGACTTTC.

This clonotype was detected many times. This may be a read error, as it is one base from a much larger clone. For the CDR3, the DNA is TGCAGCGTTGTCCAGGGCTCCTACGAGCAGTACTTC. This encodes CSVVQGSYEQYF. This chain links TRBV29-1 with TRBJ2-7; TRBD1 is a possible D gene (5 bases). The CDR3 has 12 amino acids. CDR1 is SQVTM, CDR2 ANQGSEA, per germline. V lost 4 bases, J lost 0 bases, and 7 bases lay in between.

In the case of this clonotype: Since a far larger clone is one base different, this is likely a read error. This rearrangement joins TRBV12-3 or TRBV12-4 to TRBJ2-5; D is perhaps TRBD2 (6 bases). The CDR3 extends over 12 amino acids. With 5 bases removed from V and 11 bases from J, the gap between germline ends came to 15 bases. CDR3 protein: CASSPTSYGQYF. CDR3 DNA sequence: TGTGCCAGCAGTCCAACTAGCTACGGGCAGTACTTC.

This clonotype was recorded at least ten times. The chain recombines TRBV28 with TRBJ2-7; TRBD1 aligns across 7 bases. The germline gives CDR1 MDHEN, CDR2 SYDVKM. Trimming took 1 base from V and 4 from J; bases not matched to a gene: 4. The CDR3 contains 14 residues. The CDR3 here is CASSLSTGRYEQYF. CDR3 in DNA: TGTGCCAGCAGTTTATCGACAGGGAGATACGAGCAGTACTTC.

This clonotype was detected many times. The gene calls are TRBV10-3 and TRBJ2-1; 10 bases line up with TRBD2. The CDR3 totals 14 residues. The trim removed 6 bases at V and 5 bases at J, leaving 4 bases unmatched. CDR1 ENHRY and CDR2 SYGVKD come from the germline V gene. This CDR3 is CAIRIAGGDNEQFF. DNA of the CDR3: TGTGCCATCAGGATAGCGGGGGGTGACAATGAGCAGTTCTTC.

The V and J genes are TRBV9 and TRBJ1-1; 12 bases align to TRBD1. CDR1 SGDLS and CDR2 YYNGEE come from the germline V gene. This CDR3 has 18 residues. V gave up 0 bases and J gave up 0 bases; unmatched junction bases: 6. This CDR3 reads CASSVAIGTGGLNTEAFF. CDR3 nucleotide sequence: TGTGCCAGCAGCGTAGCCATTGGGACAGGGGGCTTGAACACTGAAGCTTTCTTT.

This rearrangement joins TRBV6-1 to TRBJ2-5; 7 positions agree with TRBD1. Germline V gives CDR1 MNHNS, CDR2 SASEGT. V was pared by 10 bases and J by 4 bases, with 6 bases of the junction left unmatched. The CDR3 is 12 amino acids. The DNA for the CDR3 is TGTGCCACCGCCCCAGGGGGAGAGACCCAGTACTTC. Translated, it gives CATAPGGETQYF.

In regard to this clonotype: A much larger clone lies a single base off, so this may be a read error. V usage is TRBV29-1 and J usage is TRBJ2-5; D may be TRBD1 or TRBD2 (5 bases each). CDR1 is SQVTM, CDR2 ANQGSEA, per germline. The CDR3 consists of 14 residues. V was cut by 8 bases and J by 5 bases, with 21 bases left in between. CDR3 DNA: TGCAGCTCCGGGGACCTCAAAGCGCGCGAGACCCAGTACTTC. Amino acids: CSSGDLKARETQYF.

This clonotype has ten or more counts. The chain uses TRBV5-1 and TRBJ2-7; D is perhaps TRBD1 (7 bases). CDR1 is SGHRS and CDR2 is YFSETQ in the germline V gene. V dropped 2 bases and J dropped 2 bases, with 14 bases sitting between them. This CDR3 region has 15 residues. As DNA, the CDR3 is TGCGCCAGCAGCTTTTCCCAGGGGGGTGCCTACGAGCAGTACTTC. Protein sequence: CASSFSQGGAYEQYF.

This chain uses TRBV5-1 with TRBJ2-4; 8 bases agree with TRBD1. The J call is in doubt because the DNA end fits TRBJ2-7 better. CDR1 is SGHRS, CDR2 YFSETQ, per germline. This CDR3 comprises 17 residues. The CDR3 protein is CASSLATGVRRGDEQYF. The CDR3 DNA sequence: TGCGCCAGCAGCTTGGCGACAGGGGTTCGAAGAGGGGACGAGCAGTACTTC.

A word on this clonotype: Just one base apart from a much larger clone, this may be a read error. V usage is TRBV12-3 or TRBV12-4 and J usage is TRBJ2-3; tentatively, D is TRBD1 (5 bases). The CDR3 length is 17 residues. The chain's CDR3 is CAGSSHLIGVPTDTQYF. DNA for the CDR3: TGTGCCGGCAGTTCACACCTCATAGGGGTTCCCACAGATACGCAGTATTTT.